Shown below are 12 T cell receptor beta chains from a single sample sequenced in a study of shared clonotypes between healthy human individuals. Repertoires were generated with immunoSEQ multiplex PCR, while TCRdb's copy carries only in-frame clones and drops some. Of a few million clones listed, more than 80% are singletons. Material: naive CD4+ T cells from PBMCs. Stated subset: CD45RA+ positively selected. These receptors came from a man aged 18 to 29 in good health. Some clones in this sample may be carry-over from other donors' samples.

This sequence joins TRBV12-5 and TRBJ2-7; D not certain. The CDR3 is made up of 16 amino acids. V lost 0 bases and J 4 bases, leaving 16 bases between the germline ends. Germline loops: CDR1 LGHNT, CDR2 FRNRAP. The CDR3 DNA reads as TGTGCTAGTGGTTTGGTACGTCCGGGTATTCGTTACGAGCAGTACTTC. Its protein product is CASGLVRPGIRYEQYF.

As concerns this clone: This CDR3 is also generated by other DNA sequences in the sample. The rearrangement joins TRBV5-1 to TRBJ2-1, with TRBD2 matching over 10 bases. Germline lookup yields CDR1 SGHRS and CDR2 YFSETQ. J was trimmed by 7 bases and V by 0 bases; bases with no gene match: 4. There are 15 residues in the CDR3. This chain's CDR3 is CASSLGLAGVNEQFF. The CDR3 region has the DNA TGCGCCAGCAGCTTGGGGCTAGCGGGAGTGAATGAGCAGTTCTTC. Full variable domain (remainder filled in from reference TRBV5-1 and TRBJ2-1): KAGVTQTPRYLIKTRGQQVTLSCSPISGHRSVSWYQQTPGQGLQFLFEYFSETQRNKGNFPGRFSGRQFSNSRSEMNVSTLELGDSALYLCASSLGLAGVNEQFFGPGTRLTVL.

The gene calls are TRBV29-1 and TRBJ1-3, with D unresolved. V gave up 0 bases and J gave up 1 base, with 7 bases separating them. The CDR3 has 14 amino acids. Per germline, CDR1 SQVTM and CDR2 ANQGSEA. The CDR3 DNA reads as TGCAGCGTTGAAGATGGAGATTCTGGAAACACCATATATTTT. This sequence encodes CSVEDGDSGNTIYF.

J is TRBJ1-5 and V is TRBV19, with 8 bases identical to TRBD1. The CDR3 has 14 residues. Germline lookup yields CDR1 LNHDA and CDR2 SQIVND (reference sequence). Trimming at V came to 6 bases and at J to 7 bases, leaving 8 bases not matched to a gene. CDR3 region: CASSHTGGGQPQHF. DNA for the CDR3: TGTGCCAGTAGCCATACAGGGGGAGGACAGCCCCAGCATTTT.

V is TRBV5-1 and J is TRBJ2-5, with D possibly matching TRBD1 (6 bases). Germline CDR1 reads SGHRS; CDR2 reads YFSETQ. The CDR3 extends over 13 amino acids. Trimming removed 9 bases at V and 3 bases at J, with 15 bases between. The CDR3: CATTLSGEETQYF. The CDR3 DNA reads TGCGCCACCACCCTCTCAGGGGAAGAGACCCAGTACTTC.

The V and J genes are TRBV27 and TRBJ1-2; D gene ambiguous. The CDR3 contains 15 residues. Trimming cost V 6 bases and J 3 bases, with 17 bases left between them. The germline V gene has CDR1 MNHEY and CDR2 SMNVEV (reference sequence). In nucleotides, the CDR3 is TGTGCCAGCAGCTCTAGGGCAGGCGGTGACTATGGCTACACCTTC. The encoded protein is CASSSRAGGDYGYTF.

This chain connects TRBV11-2 to TRBJ2-7; D perhaps matches TRBD1 (5 bases). Germline assignment: CDR1 SGHAT and CDR2 FQNNGV. Trimming stripped 5 bases from V and 1 base from J, with 12 bases between. The CDR3 is 14 residues long. The CDR3 protein is CASSVYRSSYEQYF. As DNA, the CDR3 is TGTGCCAGCAGCGTATACAGGAGTTCCTACGAGCAGTACTTC. Filled out from reference TRBV11-2 and TRBJ2-7, the complete variable domain reads EAGVAQSPRYKIIEKRQSVAFWCNPISGHATLYWYQQILGQGPKLLIQFQNNGVVDDSQLPKDRFSAERLKGVDSTLKIQPAKLEDSAVYLCASSVYRSSYEQYFGPGTRLTVT.

V gene TRBV5-1 combines with J gene TRBJ1-2, with 10 bases lining up with TRBD1. V shed 3 bases and J 8 bases; nucleotides not matched to a gene: 16. The CDR3 sequence is 17 residues long. CDR1 SGHRS and CDR2 YFSETQ come from the germline V gene. This CDR3 reads CASSSTGQGSAGEGYTF. For the CDR3, the DNA is TGCGCCAGCAGCTCCACGGGACAGGGGTCCGCCGGGGAGGGCTACACCTTC. The complete variable domain, with remaining parts taken from reference TRBV5-1 and TRBJ1-2, reads KAGVTQTPRYLIKTRGQQVTLSCSPISGHRSVSWYQQTPGQGLQFLFEYFSETQRNKGNFPGRFSGRQFSNSRSEMNVSTLELGDSALYLCASSSTGQGSAGEGYTFGSGTRLTVV.

J is TRBJ1-1 and V is TRBV18, with D possibly matching TRBD1 (5 bases). The germline V gene encodes CDR1 KGHSH and CDR2 LQKENI. This CDR3 has 15 amino acids. Trimming cost V 2 bases and J 3 bases, with 13 bases left between them. CDR3 nucleotide sequence: TGTGCCAGCTCACCAGACAGCCTCCAGTACACTGAAGCTTTCTTT. This codes for CASSPDSLQYTEAFF. Full variable domain (remainder filled in from reference TRBV18 and TRBJ1-1): NAGVMQNPRHLVRRRGQEARLRCSPMKGHSHVYWYRQLPEEGLKFMVYLQKENIIDESGMPKERFSAEFPKEGPSILRIQQVVRGDSAAYFCASSPDSLQYTEAFFGQGTRLTVV.

This clone was found once. The chain links TRBV7-3 to TRBJ2-2, with 9 bases matching TRBD1. The CDR3 consists of 16 residues. V lost 5 bases and J lost 0; bases outside the gene matches: 4. Germline CDR1 and CDR2: SGHTA and FQGTGA. CDR3 in DNA: TGTGCCAGCAGCGCGGGACAGGGCCCGAACACCGGGGAGCTGTTTTTT. Amino acid sequence: CASSAGQGPNTGELFF.

The genes are TRBV19 and TRBJ2-1, with 13 positions matching TRBD2. Germline trimming cut 6 bases from V and 9 bases from J; bases unmatched to any gene: 8. CDR1 LNHDA and CDR2 SQIVND come from the germline V gene (reference sequence). The CDR3 sequence is 15 residues long. Here the CDR3 reads CASSKTSGRAFEQFF. The CDR3 nucleotides read TGTGCCAGTAGCAAAACTAGCGGGAGGGCCTTTGAGCAGTTCTTC.

This chain joins TRBV5-1 and TRBJ2-3; D gene unclear. V lost 5 bases and J 2 bases, leaving 9 bases between the germline ends. This CDR3 is built from 13 residues. Per the germline V gene, CDR1 is SGHRS and CDR2 is YFSETQ. The CDR3 region has the DNA TGCGCCAGCAGTGTAGAGGTCACAGATACGCAGTATTTT. Translated, it gives CASSVEVTDTQYF.